The TCR beta chain under discussion was sequenced for a study of T cell changes during pregnancy in multiple sclerosis. The CDR3 is 13 amino acids. Trimming removed 2 bases at V and 7 bases at J, with 11 bases between. Per germline, CDR1 SGHTA and CDR2 FQGNSA. Sequenced by immunoSEQ multiplex PCR; TCRdb stores in-frame clones only, minus some. The sample includes tens of thousands of clones, 92% of them seen just once. The V and J genes are TRBV7-2 and TRBJ1-2; possible D gene TRBD1, 5 bases. The source is a female donor with multiple sclerosis, enrolled in a pregnancy study. The sample consisted of peripheral blood, taken after pregnancy. CDR3 nucleotides: TGTGCCAGCAGCTTAATCCCAGACAGTGGCTACACCTTC. Translation: CASSLIPDSGYTF.